Only one count was recorded for the clone carrying this T cell receptor beta chain. A clone one base away is much larger, so this may be a read error. This record comes from a study of T cells in Graves' hyperthyroidism and ophthalmopathy. It was RNA transcripts that yielded the amplified TCR beta CDR3 regions. Researchers ran a first-round RT-PCR on the TCR CDR3 using the HTBI primer set. TCRdb re-called the multiplex PCR reads through MiXCR, storing one row per CDR3 protein. The data hold some 550,000 distinct CDR3 sequences, with approximately 15% observed a single time. Under 3 months was the duration of disease in ophthalmopathy patients, who also had a Clinical Activity Score of at least 3 and a NOSPECS grade of at least 4. This receptor was identified in a woman between 35 and 50 years old with Graves' ophthalmopathy. Sequencing was carried out using blood.

In DNA form, the CDR3 reads TGTGCCTGTGTGATATCGGGAGGGTCCTACAATGAGCAGTTCTTC. It yields the protein CACVISGGSYNEQFF. The chain couples TRBV30 to TRBJ2-1; 8 bases are a match to TRBD2. The germline CDR1 and CDR2 sequences are GTSNPN and SVGIG (reference sequence). The J segment lost 1 base and the V segment lost 6 bases, leaving 8 bases of the junction unmatched. CDR3 length: 15 amino acids.